The 27 T cell receptor beta chains given below trace back to one sample, sequenced in a study of blood T cell repertoires in COVID-19. Some clones are missing from TCRdb's copy, which holds only in-frame ones; the method was immunoSEQ multiplex PCR. Of fewer than 300,000 clones detected, approximately 83% appear once; the ten largest clones hold about a sixth. Material for sequencing was peripheral blood. These receptors originate from a person aged 65 to 79 with COVID-19, enrolled during active disease.

V and J are TRBV7-3 and TRBJ2-1, with TRBD2 identical over 10 bases. V was pared by 6 bases and J by 4 bases, with 3 bases of the junction left unmatched. The germline V gene has CDR1 SGHTA and CDR2 FQGTGA. The CDR3 length is 14 residues. The CDR3 nucleotides are TGTGCCAGCAGTAGGACTAGCGGATACAATGAGCAGTTCTTC. It codes for CASSRTSGYNEQFF.

The chain recombines TRBV6-1 with TRBJ1-2; D might be TRBD1 (6 bases). V dropped 3 bases and J dropped 7 bases, with 12 bases sitting between them. Germline CDR1 and CDR2: MNHNS and SASEGT. The CDR3 extends over 13 amino acids. The CDR3 DNA reads as TGTGCCAGCAGTGAGGGCAGGGGAACTGGCTACACCTTC. This gives the protein CASSEGRGTGYTF.

The rearrangement joins TRBV25-1 to TRBJ1-1; 10 bases match TRBD1. The CDR3 has 14 amino acids. V lost 3 bases and J lost 5; bases outside the gene matches: 3. Germline V gene lookup returns CDR1 MGHDK and CDR2 SYGVNS. CDR3 bases: TGTGCCAGCAGTGATGACAGGGGGCTAACTGAAGCTTTCTTT. Amino acids: CASSDDRGLTEAFF.

For the CDR3, the DNA is TGTGCCAGCAGCGGGCGGGTAGGTCCCGGAGACAATGAGCAGTTCTTC. Protein sequence: CASSGRVGPGDNEQFF. The chain links TRBV6-2 or TRBV6-3 to TRBJ2-1; maybe TRBD2 (5 bases). The CDR3 covers 16 residues. The germline CDR1 and CDR2 sequences are MNHEY and SVGEGT. V dropped 6 bases and J dropped 5 bases, with 20 bases sitting between them.

The chain joins TRBV6-5 to TRBJ2-2, with D perhaps TRBD1 (5 bases). This CDR3 has 13 amino acids. V was pared by 10 bases and J by 6 bases, with 15 bases between. Germline V gives CDR1 MNHEY, CDR2 SVGAGI. The CDR3 DNA sequence: TGTGCCACCCAAAAGGGCAGGGCCGGGGAGCTGTTTTTT. It is translated as CATQKGRAGELFF.

This sequence joins TRBV27 and TRBJ1-6, with D possibly TRBD1 on 5 matching bases. The CDR3 contains 18 residues. V lost 4 bases, J lost 0 bases, and 16 bases lay in between. Looked up from germline, CDR1 is MNHEY and CDR2 is SMNVEV (reference sequence). This chain's CDR3 is CASSSLVRTSSYNSPLHF. The DNA for the CDR3 is TGTGCCAGCAGTTCCCTCGTGAGGACAAGCTCCTATAATTCACCCCTCCACTTT.

This clone was detected only once. DNA for the CDR3: TGTGCCAGCAGCACCCGACAGGGACTCAACTATGGCTACACCTTC. Amino acids: CASSTRQGLNYGYTF. The chain has TRBV6-5 and TRBJ1-2; 7 bases agree with TRBD1. CDR1 and CDR2 (germline): MNHEY, SVGAGI. This CDR3 has 15 amino acids. The J segment lost 2 bases and the V segment lost 6 bases, leaving 9 bases of the junction unmatched.

This chain connects TRBV4-1 to TRBJ2-6; the match to TRBD1 covers 8 bases. The CDR3 is 20 residues long. With V trimmed by 3 bases and J by 1 base, 14 bases remained unmatched. CDR1 is MGHRA, CDR2 YSYEKL, per germline. This CDR3 reads CASSHARTGLGPSGANVLTF. In DNA form, the CDR3 reads TGCGCCAGCAGCCACGCCCGGACAGGGCTTGGCCCTTCTGGGGCCAACGTCCTGACTTTC.

The rearrangement links TRBV7-9 to TRBJ1-3; tentative D call: TRBD1 (5 bases). CDR3 length equals 14 residues. V lost 6 bases and J 8 bases, leaving 17 bases between the germline ends. Germline loops: CDR1 SEHNR, CDR2 FQNEAQ (reference sequence). CDR3 DNA: TGTGCCAGCAGTCGAGGATCAAGGGGTTACACCATATATTTT. It specifies CASSRGSRGYTIYF.

This chain uses TRBV9 with TRBJ1-3; no firm D call. Trimming removed 0 bases at V and 4 bases at J, with 14 bases between. Germline lookup yields CDR1 SGDLS and CDR2 YYNGEE. The length of the CDR3 is 16 residues. The CDR3 spells CASSVGGSTPGNTIYF. CDR3 coding DNA: TGTGCCAGCAGCGTAGGAGGGTCGACTCCGGGAAACACCATATATTTT.

Concerning this clone: The DNA is left out, because the CDR3 cannot be placed on it with certainty; the CDR3 is given as TCRdb lists it. This chain joins TRBV12-2 and TRBJ2-7; no DNA check was done on the table's D call, TRBD1. TRBV12-2 is a pseudogene. Counting both end residues, the CDR3 totals 18 amino acids. The CDR3: CASRLPFFGQGITYEQYF.

The chain recombines TRBV5-1 with TRBJ2-5; D is undetermined. Trimming removed 4 bases at V and 5 bases at J, with 21 bases between. The CDR3 has 16 amino acids. Germline lookup yields CDR1 SGHRS and CDR2 YFSETQ. In DNA form, the CDR3 reads TGCGCCAGCAGCCCCACCCCTTTAGGCCTCGGGGAGACCCAGTACTTC. Protein sequence: CASSPTPLGLGETQYF.

The chain recombines TRBV19 with TRBJ2-3; D ambiguous. The CDR3 extends over 13 amino acids. Deletions cut 3 bases from V and 2 bases from J, with 6 bases between. Germline values: CDR1 LNHDA, CDR2 SQIVND (reference sequence). The CDR3 is CASSIAVTDTQYF. CDR3 bases: TGTGCCAGTAGTATTGCGGTCACAGATACGCAGTATTTT. The variable domain in full, completed from reference TRBV19 and TRBJ2-3, reads DGGITQSPKYLFRKEGQNVTLSCEQNLNHDAMYWYRQDPGQGLRLIYYSQIVNDFQKGDIAEGYSVSREKKESFPLTVTSAQKNPTAFYLCASSIAVTDTQYFGPGTRLTVL.

This clone was seen a handful of times. This chain connects TRBV30 to TRBJ2-5; 8 bases match TRBD2. This CDR3 comprises 14 residues. V trimming: 3 bases; J trimming: 5 bases; junction bases outside the gene matches: 8. Germline V CDR1 and CDR2: GTSNPN, SVGIG (reference sequence). CDR3 bases: TGTGCCTGGAGGGACAGCGGGGGCGGGGAGACCCAGTACTTC. It specifies CAWRDSGGGETQYF.

The rearrangement uses TRBV18 and TRBJ1-3; no clear D. CDR3 length: 15 residues. V lost 3 bases, J lost 0 bases, and 9 bases lay in between. Germline CDR1 and CDR2: KGHSH and LQKENI. CDR3 bases: TGTGCCAGCTCACCTCAAACAGTCTCTGGAAACACCATATATTTT. This translates into CASSPQTVSGNTIYF.

The chain carries TRBV2 and TRBJ2-3; 11 bases are a match to TRBD2. V was clipped by 0 bases and J by 3 bases; unmatched bases: 2. In germline, CDR1 is SNHLY, CDR2 FYNNEI. The CDR3 has 16 residues. CDR3 coding DNA: TGTGCCAGCAGTGAAGCGGCTAGCGGGAGGACAGATACGCAGTATTTT. Translation gives CASSEAASGRTDTQYF. Full variable domain (outside the CDR3, taken from reference TRBV2 and TRBJ2-3): EPEVTQTPSHQVTQMGQEVILRCVPISNHLYFYWYRQILGQKVEFLVSFYNNEISEKSEIFDDQFSVERPDGSNFTLKIRSTKLEDSAMYFCASSEAASGRTDTQYFGPGTRLTVL.

The V and J genes are TRBV7-3 and TRBJ2-2; 8 nucleotides match TRBD2. Germline CDR1 SGHTA, CDR2 FQGTGA. The CDR3 loop spans 14 amino acids. V lost 5 bases, J lost 7 bases, and 6 bases stayed unmatched. This chain's CDR3 is CASSQLAGNGELFF. CDR3 nucleotide sequence: TGTGCCAGCAGCCAATTAGCGGGAAACGGGGAGCTGTTTTTT.

The rearrangement links TRBV9 to TRBJ2-5; D not certain. Deletions cut 3 bases from V and 0 bases from J, with 9 bases between. Looked up from germline, CDR1 is SGDLS and CDR2 is YYNGEE. CDR3 length: 14 amino acids. The CDR3 DNA reads TGTGCCAGCAGCGACCACGGGTACCAAGAGACCCAGTACTTC. As protein: CASSDHGYQETQYF.

V usage is TRBV24-1 and J usage is TRBJ2-1, with TRBD2 identical over 7 bases. Germline lookup yields CDR1 KGHDR and CDR2 SFDVKD. The CDR3 has 16 amino acids. V lost 4 bases and J lost 9; bases outside the gene matches: 14. The DNA of the CDR3 is TGTGCCACCAGTGAGCCGGGGACTACCTCAGAGGCTGAGCAGTTCTTC. Amino acid sequence: CATSEPGTTSEAEQFF.

CDR3 in amino acids: CASRSGRARDTQYF. The DNA for the CDR3 is TGTGCCAGCAGAAGCGGGAGGGCCCGGGATACGCAGTATTTT. The chain recombines TRBV27 with TRBJ2-3; TRBD2 matches at 10 bases. The CDR3 contains 14 residues. The germline CDR1 and CDR2 sequences are MNHEY and SMNVEV (reference sequence). V gave up 6 bases and J gave up 6 bases; unmatched junction bases: 6.

The chain joins TRBV13 to TRBJ1-4, with D possibly TRBD1 on 5 matching bases. The CDR3 is 15 residues long. Looked up from germline, CDR1 is PRHDT and CDR2 is FYEKMQ (reference sequence). Trimming cost V 5 bases and J 6 bases, with 16 bases left between them. CDR3 protein: CASSGRTIRDEKLFF. The CDR3 coding sequence is TGTGCCAGCAGCGGCCGGACGATCAGGGATGAAAAACTGTTTTTT.

The rearrangement joins TRBV5-6 to TRBJ1-1, with TRBD1 as a possible D gene (6 bases). Germline V gives CDR1 SGHDT, CDR2 YYEEEE. V was shortened by 4 bases and J by 4 bases, with 17 bases between the two germline ends. CDR3 length: 15 amino acids. Here the CDR3 reads CASSTFQTGSTEAFF. CDR3 bases: TGTGCCAGCAGCACCTTCCAGACAGGATCCACTGAAGCTTTCTTT.

This CDR3 is CASSLVAPAGGELFF. CDR3 sequence (DNA): TGTGCCAGCAGCTTAGTGGCCCCGGCAGGCGGGGAGCTGTTTTTT. J is TRBJ2-2 and V is TRBV11-3; D not resolved. Germline V gives CDR1 SGHNT, CDR2 YENEEA. V gave up 1 base and J gave up 7 bases, with 13 bases separating them. The CDR3 totals 15 residues.

The V gene is TRBV7-2, the J gene TRBJ2-7, with D tentatively TRBD2 (5 bases). The length of the CDR3 is 15 residues. The ends were cut back, 6 bases at V and 3 bases at J, with 18 bases in the middle. Per the germline V gene, CDR1 is SGHTA and CDR2 is FQGNSA. Written as DNA, the CDR3 is TGTGCCAGCAGTTTCAAGGTCGGAGGAGACTACGAGCAGTACTTC. Protein: CASSFKVGGDYEQYF.

The rearrangement links TRBV28 to TRBJ1-3; 9 bases map to TRBD1. V gave up 0 bases and J gave up 2 bases; unmatched junction bases: 2. Germline V gene sequence: CDR1 MDHEN, CDR2 SYDVKM. The CDR3 totals 16 residues. The CDR3 reads CASSLWRTGAGNTIYF. In DNA, the CDR3 is TGTGCCAGCAGTTTATGGAGGACAGGGGCTGGAAACACCATATATTTT.

This sequence joins TRBV19 and TRBJ2-7; 10 bases map to TRBD1. V lost 6 bases, J lost 2 bases, and 4 bases stayed unmatched. CDR1 and CDR2 from the germline V gene are LNHDA and SQIVND (reference sequence). The CDR3 is 14 amino acids. CDR3 in amino acids: CASRLGQGTYEQYF. Here the CDR3 DNA reads TGTGCCAGTAGGTTGGGACAGGGGACCTACGAGCAGTACTTC.

The J gene is TRBJ1-2, the V gene TRBV9; TRBD1 is a possible D gene (5 bases). Germline V gene lookup returns CDR1 SGDLS and CDR2 YYNGEE. V was pared by 0 bases and J by 3 bases, with 9 bases between. This CDR3 spans 14 amino acids. This CDR3 reads CASSVGGRDYGYTF. DNA for the CDR3: TGTGCCAGCAGCGTAGGGGGCCGGGACTATGGCTACACCTTC.